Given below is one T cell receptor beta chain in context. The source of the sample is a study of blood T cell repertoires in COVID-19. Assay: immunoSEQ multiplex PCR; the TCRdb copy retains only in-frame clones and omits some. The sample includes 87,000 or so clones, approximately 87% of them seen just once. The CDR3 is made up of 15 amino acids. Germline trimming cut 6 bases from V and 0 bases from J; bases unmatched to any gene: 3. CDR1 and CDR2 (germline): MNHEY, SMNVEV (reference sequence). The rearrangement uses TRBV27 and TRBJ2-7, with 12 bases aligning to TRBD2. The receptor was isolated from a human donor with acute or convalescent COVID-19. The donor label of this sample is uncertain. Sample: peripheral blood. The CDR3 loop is CASSLAGGPSYEQYF. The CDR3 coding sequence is TGTGCCAGCAGCCTAGCGGGGGGGCCCTCCTACGAGCAGTACTTC.